Listed here are 18 T cell receptor beta chains from one sample, sequenced in a study of radiotherapy plus CTLA-4 blockade in lung cancer. Libraries were prepared by immunoSEQ multiplex PCR; TCRdb keeps only in-frame clonotypes and omits some of them. The data show 70,000 to 95,000 clones, more than 85% seen once. The source was peripheral blood, collected from a patient treated with radiotherapy plus ipilimumab. These receptors originate from a human donor with non-small cell lung cancer that progressed on radiotherapy plus ipilimumab.

The chain carries TRBV5-6 and TRBJ2-1; no clear D. This CDR3 has 16 amino acids. V gave up 0 bases and J gave up 0 bases, with 10 bases separating them. Germline V CDR1 and CDR2: SGHDT, YYEEEE. The CDR3 region is CASSLDLVTSYNEQFF. The DNA of the CDR3 is TGTGCCAGCAGCTTGGATCTGGTAACCTCCTACAATGAGCAGTTCTTC.

This clone has just a few counts. The CDR3 DNA sequence: TGTGCCAGCAGCCCCGGGTGGCGCTACGAGCAGTACTTC. This codes for CASSPGWRYEQYF. This chain connects TRBV2 to TRBJ2-7, with unresolved D. CDR3 length: 13 amino acids. The V end lost 6 bases, the J end lost 3 bases, and 12 bases lay between the germline ends. Germline assignment: CDR1 SNHLY and CDR2 FYNNEI.

This clone turned up a few times. The chain couples TRBV6-6 to TRBJ2-2, with D tentatively TRBD1 (6 bases). Looked up from germline, CDR1 is MNHNY and CDR2 is SVGAGI (reference sequence). The CDR3 contains 14 residues. Trimming pared 5 bases from V and 4 bases from J, leaving 11 bases between. CDR3 DNA: TGTGCCAGCAGTCCCCGGGACATCACCGGGGAGCTGTTTTTT. Its protein product is CASSPRDITGELFF.

The V and J genes are TRBV7-2 and TRBJ2-3; TRBD2 matches 9 bases. The CDR3 runs to 16 residues. Trimming at V came to 3 bases and at J to 1 base, leaving 5 bases not matched to a gene. Germline-derived CDR1 and CDR2 are SGHTA and FQGNSA. As DNA, the CDR3 is TGTGCCAGCAGCTTTGGCGGGGGGGCTGGCACAGATACGCAGTATTTT. It encodes CASSFGGGAGTDTQYF.

The V call is TRBV15, the J call TRBJ1-1; 8 nucleotides match TRBD1. The CDR3 sequence is 18 residues long. V shed 0 bases and J 3 bases; nucleotides not matched to a gene: 12. Per the germline V gene, CDR1 is LNHNV and CDR2 is YYDKDF (reference sequence). CDR3 region: CATSREEGTGGTYTEAFF. The CDR3 bases are TGTGCCACCAGCAGAGAGGAGGGGACAGGCGGTACCTACACTGAAGCTTTCTTT. The whole variable domain, remainder taken from reference TRBV15 and TRBJ1-1, is DAMVIQNPRYQVTQFGKPVTLSCSQTLNHNVMYWYQQKSSQAPKLLFHYYDKDFNNEADTPDNFQSRRPNTSFCFLDIRSPGLGDTAMYLCATSREEGTGGTYTEAFFGQGTRLTVV.

In its sample, this clone was seen a few times. V is TRBV11-3 and J is TRBJ2-1; 8 bases align to TRBD2. The CDR3 covers 16 residues. Germline V gene data show CDR1 as SGHNT and CDR2 as YENEEA. Losses at the gene ends were 2 bases for V and 4 bases for J; bases not matched to a gene: 7. CDR3 bases: TGTGCCAGCAGCTTAAGAGGACTAGCAGATTACAATGAGCAGTTCTTC. It encodes CASSLRGLADYNEQFF.

The rearrangement uses TRBV21-1 and TRBJ1-2. TRBV21-1 is marked as a pseudogene. The CDR3 contains 16 residues. CDR3 amino acids: CASSKDLRTASYGYTF. For the CDR3, the DNA is TGTGCCAGCAGCAAAGATCTGCGTACTGCTTCCTATGGCTACACCTTC.

The CDR3 nucleotides are TGTGCCAGCAGCTCCGGGGGGGGGACCACCTACGAGCAGTACTTC. This encodes CASSSGGGTTYEQYF. The chain couples TRBV28 to TRBJ2-7; TRBD2 matches at 8 bases. The CDR3 extends over 15 amino acids. From germline, CDR1 is MDHEN and CDR2 SYDVKM. Germline trimming cut 6 bases from V and 2 bases from J; bases unmatched to any gene: 9.

The chain uses TRBV6-4 and TRBJ2-5; TRBD1 aligns across 7 bases. The germline V gene has CDR1 MRHNA and CDR2 SNTAGT. CDR3 size: 14 residues. Unmatched junction bases numbered 7, after V lost 6 bases and J lost 3 bases. CDR3 loop: CASSGDRVKETQYF. CDR3 sequence (DNA): TGTGCCAGCAGCGGTGACAGGGTCAAAGAGACCCAGTACTTC.

This chain links TRBV2 with TRBJ2-2; D is possibly TRBD1 (6 bases). From germline, CDR1 is SNHLY and CDR2 FYNNEI. V was pared by 5 bases and J by 1 base, with 17 bases between. The CDR3 sequence is 17 residues long. CDR3 in DNA: TGTGCCAGCAGTTCGGAACAGGGAAAAGGGAACACCGGGGAGCTGTTTTTT. This encodes CASSSEQGKGNTGELFF.

The genes are TRBV30 and TRBJ1-1; D gene unclear. Trimming removed 1 base at V and 5 bases at J, with 11 bases between. CDR1 is GTSNPN, CDR2 SVGIG, per germline (reference sequence). This CDR3 has 13 amino acids. The DNA for the CDR3 is TGTGCCTGGAGTGGTCTGGGATTTACTGAAGCTTTCTTT. Its protein product is CAWSGLGFTEAFF.

This rearrangement joins TRBV30 to TRBJ1-3, with D hard to call. The length of the CDR3 is 13 residues. V lost 1 base to trimming and J lost 1 base, with 5 bases between them. Germline V lookup: CDR1 GTSNPN, CDR2 SVGIG (reference sequence). CDR3 residues: CAWSEKSGNTIYF. CDR3 DNA: TGTGCCTGGAGTGAAAAGTCTGGAAACACCATATATTTT.

The rearrangement links TRBV7-2 to TRBJ1-5, with 7 bases matching TRBD1. Trimming took 0 bases from V and 0 from J; bases not matched to a gene: 5. This CDR3 is built from 17 residues. CDR1 and CDR2 from the germline V gene are SGHTA and FQGNSA. CDR3 nucleotide sequence: TGTGCCAGCAGCTTAGCCGGACAGGCCGTTAGCAATCAGCCCCAGCATTTT. Amino acids: CASSLAGQAVSNQPQHF.

The rearrangement joins TRBV7-9 to TRBJ2-3; TRBD2 matches at 12 bases. The CDR3 has 16 amino acids. Germline assignment: CDR1 SEHNR and CDR2 FQNEAQ (reference sequence). V gave up 4 bases and J gave up 3 bases; unmatched junction bases: 5. The CDR3, as DNA: TGTGCCAGCAGCTCGACGACTAGCGGGAGAACAGATACGCAGTATTTT. The encoded protein is CASSSTTSGRTDTQYF.

This clone was recorded a few times. The same CDR3 is also encoded by other DNA sequences in this sample. V gene TRBV4-3 combines with J gene TRBJ1-4, with a weak D call TRBD1 (5 bases). The CDR3 covers 13 residues. V gave up 3 bases and J gave up 8 bases, with 10 bases separating them. Germline V CDR1 and CDR2: LGHNA, YSLEER. The CDR3 bases are TGCGCCAGCAGCCAGGATTGGGGGGAAAAACTGTTTTTT. This translates into CASSQDWGEKLFF.

V and J are TRBV4-1 and TRBJ2-7, with TRBD1 matching 8 bases. Per the germline V gene, CDR1 is MGHRA and CDR2 is YSYEKL. This CDR3 contains 14 residues. V lost 3 bases and J lost 2; bases outside the gene matches: 3. The CDR3 sequence: CASSHPQGAYEQYF. CDR3 nucleotides: TGCGCCAGCAGCCACCCACAGGGGGCCTACGAGCAGTACTTC.

This rearrangement joins TRBV19 to TRBJ2-3; a possible D gene is TRBD1 (5 bases). Trimming removed 3 bases at V and 4 bases at J, with 14 bases between. The CDR3 loop spans 15 amino acids. CDR1 and CDR2 (germline): LNHDA, SQIVND (reference sequence). For the CDR3, the DNA is TGTGCCAGTAGTATCGTCGGTTTCAGGGCAGATACGCAGTATTTT. Its translation is CASSIVGFRADTQYF. The full variable domain, rest sourced from reference TRBV19 and TRBJ2-3, is DGGITQSPKYLFRKEGQNVTLSCEQNLNHDAMYWYRQDPGQGLRLIYYSQIVNDFQKGDIAEGYSVSREKKESFPLTVTSAQKNPTAFYLCASSIVGFRADTQYFGPGTRLTVL.

V is TRBV9 and J is TRBJ2-2, with unresolved D. Trimming pared 0 bases from V and 1 base from J, leaving 10 bases between. The CDR3 loop spans 16 amino acids. The germline V gene encodes CDR1 SGDLS and CDR2 YYNGEE. The CDR3 region is CASSVGGWGNTGELFF. The CDR3 DNA is TGTGCCAGCAGCGTAGGGGGATGGGGGAACACCGGGGAGCTGTTTTTT.